Detailed here is one TCR beta chain. Per the study methods: Reference gene primers were amplified, and this amplification served to estimate nucleated cell counts. Using immunoSEQ multiplex PCR, the repertoire was profiled, and TCRdb retains in-frame clones only, with some absent. V and J calls plus clone size are reproduced from that table; the DNA served to infer D and trimming. The table records approximately 210,000 clones, about 90% of them present only once. The CDR3 covers 14 residues. Germline-derived CDR1 and CDR2 are MNHEY and SMNVEV (reference sequence). The V and J ends lost 6 bases and 0 bases respectively, with 9 bases between them. These data belong to a study of blood T cell repertoires in COVID-19. As for the study in general: T cells, B-cell-depleted T cells, or PBMCs provided the cDNA or gDNA that served as material.

Individuals aged about 18 to 89 years were recruited from approximately 22 US areas. Participants were placed into cohorts based on the clinical history they reported. The sample comprised PBMCs or T cells enriched from blood (not recorded which). This sequence originates from a woman aged 45-65 years with acute COVID-19. V and J are TRBV27 and TRBJ1-5; D gene unclear. The CDR3 bases are TGTGCCAGCAGCGAGGGAGGTAGCAATCAGCCCCAGCATTTT. It specifies CASSEGGSNQPQHF.